The rows below give T cell receptor beta chains drawn from one sample of a study of cytomegalovirus exposure and HLA in healthy donors. Generated by immunoSEQ multiplex PCR, the TCRdb table keeps only in-frame clones and is missing some. Among around 130,000 clones, around 77% were seen once, and the ten largest hold 1% to 1.5%. Sequenced sample: PBMCs. The receptor set was obtained from a man over 45 in good health and CMV-seronegative. Both conserved end residues are part of each CDR3. The D gene is left open where the match is weak. Expanded clones get a size class; other rows say once, few or many, or leave the size out.

>TRBJ1-3|TRBV9|-|-
TGTGCCAGCAGCGCGAAGGGGACTGGAAACACCATATATTTT
CASSAKGTGNTIYF
>TRBJ1-2|TRBV6-6|-|-
TGTGCCAGCAGTTCTCCTCCGGGAAACTATGGCTACACCTTC
CASSSPPGNYGYTF
>TRBJ1-4|TRBV6-1|-|few
TGTGCCAGCACCCTTGGAGGGGCGGATGAAAAACTGTTTTTT
CASTLGGADEKLFF
>TRBJ1-2|TRBV5-4|TRBD1|-
TGTGCCAGCAGCCCACGATGGGACAGCTATGGCTACACCTTC
CASSPRWDSYGYTF
>TRBJ2-7|TRBV19|TRBD1|once
TGTGCCAGTAGTATACGACAGGGGGCCCACGAGCAGTACTTC
CASSIRQGAHEQYF
>TRBJ2-2|TRBV7-9|-|few
TGTGCCAGCAGCTTATCAGGTACCCCGACCGGGGAGCTGTTTTTT
CASSLSGTPTGELFF
>TRBJ1-5|TRBV19|-|-
TGTGCCAGTAAGGTTTCTAGGGGGAATCAGCCCCAGCATTTT
CASKVSRGNQPQHF
>TRBJ1-4|TRBV4-1|TRBD1|few
TGCGCCAGCAGCCTAGATTGGACAGGGTCGGATGCAACTAATGAAAAACTGTTTTTT
CASSLDWTGSDATNEKLFF
>TRBJ1-2|TRBV27|-|-
TGTGCCAGCAGTCTCAATAGTTATGGCTACACCTTC
CASSLNSYGYTF
>TRBJ1-2|TRBV29-1|-|-
TGCAGCGCCCTCAGGGGCGCCTATGGCTACACCTTC
CSALRGAYGYTF
>TRBJ1-1|TRBV5-1|TRBD1|-
TGCGCCAGCAGCAGATCCCGGGACAGGGACACTGAAGCTTTCTTT
CASSRSRDRDTEAFF